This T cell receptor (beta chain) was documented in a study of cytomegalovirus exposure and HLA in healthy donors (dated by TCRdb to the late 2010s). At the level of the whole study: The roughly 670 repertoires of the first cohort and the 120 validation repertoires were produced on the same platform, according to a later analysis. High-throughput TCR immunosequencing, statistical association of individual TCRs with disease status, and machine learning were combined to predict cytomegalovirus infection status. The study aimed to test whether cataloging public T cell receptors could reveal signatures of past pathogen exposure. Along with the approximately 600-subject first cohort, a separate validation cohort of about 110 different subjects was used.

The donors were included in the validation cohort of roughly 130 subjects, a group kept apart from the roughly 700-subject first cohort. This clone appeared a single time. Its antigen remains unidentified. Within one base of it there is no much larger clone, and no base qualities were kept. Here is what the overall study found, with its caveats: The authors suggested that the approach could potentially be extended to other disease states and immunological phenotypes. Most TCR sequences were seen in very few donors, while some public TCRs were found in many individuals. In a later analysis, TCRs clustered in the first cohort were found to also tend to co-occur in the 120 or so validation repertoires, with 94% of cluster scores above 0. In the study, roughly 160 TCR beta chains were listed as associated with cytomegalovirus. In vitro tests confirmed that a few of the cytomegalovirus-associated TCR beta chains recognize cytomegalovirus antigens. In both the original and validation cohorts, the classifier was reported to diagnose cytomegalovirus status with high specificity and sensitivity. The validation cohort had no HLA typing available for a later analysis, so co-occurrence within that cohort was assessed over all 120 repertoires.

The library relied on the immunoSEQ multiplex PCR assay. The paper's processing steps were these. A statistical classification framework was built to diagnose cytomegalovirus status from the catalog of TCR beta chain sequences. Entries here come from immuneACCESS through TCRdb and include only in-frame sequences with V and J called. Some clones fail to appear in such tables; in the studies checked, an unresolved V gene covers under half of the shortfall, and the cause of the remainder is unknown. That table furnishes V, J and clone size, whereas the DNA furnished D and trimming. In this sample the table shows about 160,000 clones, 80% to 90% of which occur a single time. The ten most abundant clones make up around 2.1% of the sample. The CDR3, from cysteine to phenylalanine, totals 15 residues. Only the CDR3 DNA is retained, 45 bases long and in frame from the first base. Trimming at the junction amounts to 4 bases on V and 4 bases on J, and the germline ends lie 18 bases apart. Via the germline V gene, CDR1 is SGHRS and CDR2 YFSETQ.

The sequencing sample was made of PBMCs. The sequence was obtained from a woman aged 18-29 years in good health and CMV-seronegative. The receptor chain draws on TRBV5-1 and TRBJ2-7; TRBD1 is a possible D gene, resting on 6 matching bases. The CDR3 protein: CASSPGEGDRYEQYF. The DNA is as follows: TGCGCCAGCAGCCCTGGCGAGGGGGATCGATACGAGCAGTACTTC. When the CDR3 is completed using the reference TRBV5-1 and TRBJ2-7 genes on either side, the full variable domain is KAGVTQTPRYLIKTRGQQVTLSCSPISGHRSVSWYQQTPGQGLQFLFEYFSETQRNKGNFPGRFSGRQFSNSRSEMNVSTLELGDSALYLCASSPGEGDRYEQYFGPGTRLTVT.